The 13 T cell receptor beta chains presented below share a single source sample, sequenced in a study of T cell changes during pregnancy in multiple sclerosis (dated by TCRdb to about 2019). The library was built by means of the immunoSEQ multiplex PCR assay. TCRdb took this table from immuneACCESS and kept in-frame rearrangements with V and J called. Such tables lack part of the clones; where checked against another copy, unresolved V genes explain under half of the gap, and the rest is unexplained. The sample table shows about 60,000 clones, and roughly 90% are seen once. The ten largest clones capture 2.3% of the sample. The sample consisted of peripheral blood, taken in the first trimester of pregnancy. These receptors all come from a female donor with multiple sclerosis, enrolled in a pregnancy study.

The chain carries TRBV29-1 and TRBJ2-5; TRBD2 aligns across 11 bases. The assigned J gene may be wrong: the sequence end matches TRBJ2-7 better. The CDR3 extends over 13 amino acids. CDR1 and CDR2 (germline): SQVTM, ANQGSEA. The CDR3 loop reads CSVAGLAGYEQYF. The CDR3 nucleotides are TGCAGCGTCGCAGGACTAGCGGGCTACGAGCAGTACTTC.

The chain employs TRBV7-6 and TRBJ2-3; no definite D call. The length of the CDR3 is 14 residues. Trimming took 3 bases from V and 2 from J, leaving 9 bases between them. In germline, CDR1 is SGHVS, CDR2 FNYEAQ. The CDR3 sequence: CASSLNGDTDTQYF. The CDR3, as DNA: TGTGCCAGCAGCTTGAACGGAGACACAGATACGCAGTATTTT.

The rearrangement joins TRBV5-1 to TRBJ2-7, with unresolved D. The CDR3 contains 13 residues. The ends were cut back, 0 bases at V and 1 base at J, with 5 bases in the middle. CDR1 is SGHRS and CDR2 is YFSETQ in the germline V gene. CDR3 sequence (DNA): TGCGCCAGCAGCTTGGCAGCGTCCTACGAGCAGTACTTC. As protein: CASSLAASYEQYF.

The V gene is TRBV11-3, the J gene TRBJ1-1, with 7 bases that match TRBD1. From germline, CDR1 is SGHNT and CDR2 YENEEA. This CDR3 region has 13 residues. V lost 3 bases, J lost 7 bases, and 5 bases stayed unmatched. CDR3: CASSFYRGIEAFF. The CDR3 DNA reads as TGTGCCAGCAGCTTTTACAGGGGAATTGAAGCTTTCTTT.

The CDR3 DNA reads as TGCAGCGTTCGACAGGGCCCGGCCTACGAGCAGTACTTC. The encoded protein is CSVRQGPAYEQYF. V and J are TRBV29-1 and TRBJ2-7, with 7 bases identical to TRBD1. The CDR3 runs to 13 residues. Germline CDR1 SQVTM, CDR2 ANQGSEA. V lost 5 bases and J lost 2; bases outside the gene matches: 6.

The chain carries TRBV30 and TRBJ2-5; perhaps TRBD2 as D (6 bases). Trimming took off 5 bases at V and 7 bases at J, with 11 bases between the two ends. The CDR3 is made up of 11 amino acids. Germline CDR1 and CDR2: GTSNPN and SVGIG (reference sequence). CDR3 sequence: CAWAGLGTQYF. As DNA, the CDR3 is TGTGCCTGGGCGGGACTTGGGACCCAGTACTTC.

The chain recombines TRBV6-5 with TRBJ2-2; D may be TRBD2 (6 bases). Germline lookup yields CDR1 MNHEY and CDR2 SVGAGI. The CDR3 runs 15 residues. The V end was cut by 8 bases, the J end by 4 bases, with 17 bases between. CDR3 DNA sequence: TGTGCCAGCCAAGCGCCGGGAGTTTGCACCGGGGAGCTGTTTTTT. This sequence encodes CASQAPGVCTGELFF.

The rearrangement joins TRBV7-9 to TRBJ2-2; 7 nucleotides line up with TRBD2. The junction had 8 bases not matched to a gene; V was cut back by 5 bases and J by 5 bases. The germline V gene has CDR1 SEHNR and CDR2 FQNEAQ (reference sequence). This CDR3 comprises 15 residues. Written as DNA, the CDR3 is TGTGCCAGCAGCCCAAGGGACTACCTGACCGGGGAGCTGTTTTTT. Amino acid sequence: CASSPRDYLTGELFF.

The chain has TRBV7-9 and TRBJ2-7; TRBD2 agrees at 9 bases. This CDR3 comprises 15 residues. The germline V gene has CDR1 SEHNR and CDR2 FQNEAQ (reference sequence). V gave up 5 bases and J gave up 2 bases; unmatched junction bases: 7. The chain's CDR3 is CASSDEASGTYEQYF. The CDR3 coding sequence is TGTGCCAGCAGCGATGAGGCTAGCGGGACCTACGAGCAGTACTTC.

V is TRBV4-3 and J is TRBJ2-7; the match to TRBD2 covers 8 bases. Germline trimming cut 0 bases from V and 2 bases from J; bases unmatched to any gene: 6. The CDR3 runs to 16 residues. Germline V CDR1 and CDR2: LGHNA, YSLEER. The CDR3 nucleotides are TGCGCCAGCAGCCAAGATCGGACTAGCCTAGCCTACGAGCAGTACTTC. Amino acids: CASSQDRTSLAYEQYF.

This chain joins TRBV19 and TRBJ2-3; 10 bases agree with TRBD2. The CDR3 spans 16 residues. With 7 bases clipped from V and 2 bases from J, the junction kept 9 bases outside the gene matches. Germline values: CDR1 LNHDA, CDR2 SQIVND (reference sequence). The CDR3 DNA reads as TGTGCCAGTACCCAGGCGGGACTAGCGTTCACAGATACGCAGTATTTT. Amino acids: CASTQAGLAFTDTQYF.

This chain links TRBV28 with TRBJ1-5, with 8 bases lining up with TRBD1. V was clipped by 5 bases and J by 3 bases; unmatched bases: 9. This CDR3 has 16 residues. Germline-derived CDR1 and CDR2 are MDHEN and SYDVKM. CDR3 DNA: TGTGCCAGCAGTCCCGCCGGGACAGGTTTCAATCAGCCCCAGCATTTT. Translating it yields CASSPAGTGFNQPQHF.

This chain connects TRBV6-5 to TRBJ2-7, with TRBD1 as a possible D gene (5 bases). This CDR3 is built from 12 residues. Trimming left V 9 bases short and J 2 bases short, with 11 bases between. Germline CDR1 reads MNHEY; CDR2 reads SVGAGI. In DNA form, the CDR3 reads TGTGCCAGGGCAGGGATACCCTACGAGCAGTACTTC. Its translation: CARAGIPYEQYF.